This TCR beta chain stems from a study of CD8 T cells in Susac syndrome. The CDR3 is 14 amino acids. Germline V CDR1 and CDR2: SQVTM, ANQGSEA. Trimming took off 8 bases at V and 0 bases at J, with 13 bases between the two ends. RNA totalling about 0.5 to 1 ug underwent reverse transcription with random hexamers. Amplification of TCR beta CDR3 across 54 Vbeta and 13 Jbeta was performed with immunoSEQ multiplex PCR. TCRdb independently ran MiXCR on the immunoSEQ multiplex PCR reads; one entry per CDR3 protein. The sample holds a few hundred thousand distinct CDR3 sequences, approximately 95% seen once. Sequencing targeted TCR beta in blood CD8+ and CD4+ T cells. Negative isolation was applied to CD8+ and CD4+ T cells, and FACS enrichment was applied to TEMRA cells.

The chain has TRBV29-1 and TRBJ2-2; D call uncertain. The clonotype originates from a human donor with multiple sclerosis. Sequences were obtained from CD4+ T cells from PBMCs. The CDR3 DNA sequence: TGCAGCATCGAGGTAGGGACGAACACCGGGGAGCTGTTTTTT. It translates to CSIEVGTNTGELFF.